The TCR beta chain described here comes from a study of blood T cells in healthy people across ages. Germline V gene data show CDR1 as MNHNY and CDR2 as SVGAGI (reference sequence). Trimming took 6 bases from V and 7 from J, leaving 9 bases between them. The CDR3 has 11 amino acids. This clonotype was picked up a small number of times. Just one base apart from a much larger clone, this may be a read error. Sample-barcoded 5' priming and a J-beta primer mix drove a second PCR of roughly 6 to 12 cycles. Each cDNA molecule was tagged by a template-switch adaptor with 12 random nucleotides. TCRdb recomputed calls from the 5' RACE reads with MiXCR, one row per CDR3 protein. The sample shows about 800,000 distinct CDR3 sequences, about three fifths of them seen only once.

The genes are TRBV6-6 and TRBJ2-5; D is uncertain. The sequenced sample was blood. This TCR was recovered from a man aged 25 to 40 in good health. The CDR3, as DNA: TGTGCCAGCAGCCCGGAAGGGACCCAGTACTTC. Amino acid sequence: CASSPEGTQYF.